The 9 T cell receptor beta chains below all came from one sample that was sequenced in a study of T cells after yellow fever vaccination. TCRdb reprocessed the 5' RACE reads with MiXCR, giving one entry per CDR3 protein. The table has under 600,000 distinct CDR3 sequences, 20% to 25% seen once. The input for sequencing was PBMCs, taken approximately 22 days after the first yellow fever vaccination. The receptors were sampled from a man aged 18 to 30 who received the YFV17D yellow fever vaccine.

In its sample, this clonotype was seen many times. The chain employs TRBV7-3 and TRBJ1-1; 7 bases agree with TRBD1. CDR1 SGHTA and CDR2 FQGTGA come from the germline V gene. The CDR3 has 13 residues. The V and J ends lost 5 bases and 4 bases, in that order; junction bases with no gene match: 4. Here the CDR3 DNA reads TGTGCCAGCAGCCGTACAGGGGCCACTGAAGCTTTCTTT. As protein: CASSRTGATEAFF. Using reference TRBV7-3 and TRBJ1-1 for the parts outside the CDR3, the full variable domain is GAGVSQTPSNKVTEKGKYVELRCDPISGHTALYWYRQSLGQGPEFLIYFQGTGAADDSGLPNDRFFAVRPEGSVSTLKIQRTERGDSAVYLCASSRTGATEAFFGQGTRLTVV.

The V and J genes are TRBV10-3 and TRBJ1-4; no clear D gene. Germline-derived CDR1 and CDR2 are ENHRY and SYGVKD. V was shortened by 0 bases and J by 10 bases, with 9 bases between the two germline ends. The CDR3 runs to 13 residues. The CDR3 spells CAISESMMAKLFF. The CDR3 region has the DNA TGTGCCATCAGTGAGTCGATGATGGCAAAACTGTTTTTT.

The table lists this clonotype with many counts. This chain joins TRBV7-2 and TRBJ2-5; D is unclear. Germline loops: CDR1 SGHTA, CDR2 FQGNSA. The CDR3 runs 13 residues. V was trimmed by 2 bases and J by 2 bases, leaving 6 bases between them. The CDR3 loop is CASSLTRQETQYF. CDR3 sequence (DNA): TGTGCCAGCAGCTTAACGCGGCAAGAGACCCAGTACTTC.

This clonotype was found a few times. The chain uses TRBV20-1 and TRBJ2-5; D is ambiguous. V lost 1 base and J lost 5, with 5 bases in between. Per the germline V gene, CDR1 is DFQATT and CDR2 is SNEGSKA (reference sequence). The length of the CDR3 is 11 residues. The CDR3 here is CSARALETQYF. CDR3 nucleotide sequence: TGCAGTGCTAGAGCTTTGGAGACCCAGTACTTC.

This rearrangement joins TRBV6-1 to TRBJ2-7, with TRBD1 matching over 7 bases. The V gene's germline CDR1 is MNHNS and CDR2 SASEGT. The CDR3 extends over 13 amino acids. Trimming took 5 bases from V and 3 from J; bases not matched to a gene: 4. As DNA, the CDR3 is TGTGCCAGCAGTCCCGGGACAGACTACGAGCAGTACGTC. Its translation: CASSPGTDYEQYV.

This clonotype was counted only a few times. V usage is TRBV20-1 and J usage is TRBJ1-1; maybe TRBD1 (6 bases). Germline CDR1 DFQATT, CDR2 SNEGSKA (reference sequence). Trimming stripped 6 bases from V and 0 bases from J, with 11 bases between. The CDR3 extends over 13 amino acids. CDR3 coding DNA: TGCAGTGCAAGACAGGACATGAACACTGAAGCTTTCTTT. Encoded protein: CSARQDMNTEAFF.

The chain recombines TRBV18 with TRBJ1-2; 11 nucleotides align to TRBD1. Germline-derived CDR1 and CDR2 are KGHSH and LQKENI. Trimming at V came to 6 bases and at J to 3 bases, leaving 6 bases not matched to a gene. This CDR3 contains 15 residues. DNA for the CDR3: TGTGCCAGCTCCCAAGGACAGGGGGCGTACTATGGCTACACCTTC. Its protein is CASSQGQGAYYGYTF.

The V gene is TRBV29-1, the J gene TRBJ2-5, with D possibly TRBD1 on 5 matching bases. The germline CDR1 and CDR2 sequences are SQVTM and ANQGSEA. The CDR3 length is 16 residues. V was cut by 4 bases and J by 2 bases, with 20 bases left in between. CDR3 sequence (DNA): TGCAGCGTTGGGGGTGAAGAGACAGACCTACAAGAGACCCAGTACTTC. Protein product: CSVGGEETDLQETQYF. Complete variable domain (other parts from reference TRBV29-1 and TRBJ2-5): SAVISQKPSRDICQRGTSLTIQCQVDSQVTMMFWYRQQPGQSLTLIATANQGSEATYESGFVIDKFPISRPNLTFSTLTVSNMSPEDSSIYLCSVGGEETDLQETQYFGPGTRLLVL.

V is TRBV12-3 or TRBV12-4 and J is TRBJ1-1; D unresolved. CDR3 length: 12 amino acids. V lost 5 bases, J lost 4 bases, and 8 bases lay in between. Here the CDR3 reads CASSPGPTEAFF. CDR3 sequence (DNA): TGTGCCAGCAGTCCAGGCCCCACTGAAGCTTTCTTT.